The 17 T cell receptor beta chains below all came from one sample that was sequenced in a study of OX40 agonist ivuxolimab in advanced cancers. The table came from immunoSEQ multiplex PCR; TCRdb's copy has only in-frame clones and leaves some out. The profile shows roughly 80,000 clones, more than 75% of them singletons. The sample in question was CD4+ or CD8+ T cells sorted from blood, obtained in a trial of the OX40 agonist ivuxolimab. The source is an adult with an advanced solid tumor such as melanoma, head and neck, liver or kidney cancer.

The chain links TRBV2 to TRBJ2-3, with 13 positions matching TRBD2. The CDR3 is 20 amino acids. Germline CDR1 is SNHLY and CDR2 is FYNNEI. Trimming at V came to 3 bases and at J to 2 bases, leaving 14 bases not matched to a gene. CDR3 region: CASSEPLLAGGHENTDTQYF. The CDR3 region has the DNA TGTGCCAGCAGTGAGCCCCTACTAGCGGGGGGGCACGAAAACACAGATACGCAGTATTTT.

This chain joins TRBV28 and TRBJ2-2; 11 nucleotides line up with TRBD2. The CDR3 is made up of 14 amino acids. In germline, CDR1 is MDHEN, CDR2 SYDVKM. V was clipped by 8 bases and J by 5 bases; unmatched bases: 4. CDR3 sequence reads: CASLAGGTTGELFF. The CDR3 DNA reads as TGTGCCAGCTTAGCGGGGGGGACAACCGGGGAGCTGTTTTTT.

The gene calls are TRBV28 and TRBJ1-1; perhaps TRBD1 as D (5 bases). Trimming removed 7 bases from V and 2 bases from J, with 14 bases in between. Germline loops: CDR1 MDHEN, CDR2 SYDVKM. CDR3 length: 14 residues. The CDR3 loop reads CASTDGGLNTEAFF. CDR3 nucleotides: TGTGCCAGCACGGACGGGGGTCTAAACACTGAAGCTTTCTTT.

The chain carries TRBV28 and TRBJ2-4; D call uncertain. From germline, CDR1 is MDHEN and CDR2 SYDVKM. This CDR3 region has 14 residues. V shed 1 base and J shed 8 bases, with 12 bases lying between them. The CDR3 coding sequence is TGTGCCAGCAGTTTATACCAAGGGCCGGACATTCAGTACTTC. This sequence encodes CASSLYQGPDIQYF.

This clone showed up just once. This rearrangement joins TRBV27 to TRBJ1-6, with a weak D call TRBD1 (5 bases). CDR1 is MNHEY and CDR2 is SMNVEV in the germline V gene (reference sequence). CDR3 length equals 14 residues. V gave up 6 bases and J gave up 5 bases, with 11 bases separating them. The CDR3 here is CASSQGFDNSPLHF. CDR3 bases: TGTGCCAGCAGCCAGGGCTTTGATAATTCACCCCTCCACTTT.

V usage is TRBV10-3 and J usage is TRBJ2-7; TRBD2 aligns across 7 bases. Germline trimming cut 8 bases from V and 5 bases from J; bases unmatched to any gene: 6. The CDR3 totals 12 residues. Germline CDR1 reads ENHRY; CDR2 reads SYGVKD. As DNA, the CDR3 is TGTGCCATCTCTAGGGAGGGTCACGAGCAGTACTTC. Its translation is CAISREGHEQYF.

The table lists this clone with a count of one. V usage is TRBV9 and J usage is TRBJ2-3; a weak D match, TRBD2 (6 bases). The V gene's germline CDR1 is SGDLS and CDR2 YYNGEE. V dropped 0 bases and J dropped 0 bases, with 14 bases sitting between them. The CDR3 sequence is 17 residues long. The CDR3 spells CASSVEPRGGSTDTQYF. CDR3 DNA sequence: TGTGCCAGCAGCGTAGAGCCGCGGGGCGGGAGCACAGATACGCAGTATTTT. Based on the CDR3 plus reference TRBV9 and TRBJ2-3, the full variable domain is DSGVTQTPKHLITATGQRVTLRCSPRSGDLSVYWYQQSLDQGLQFLIQYYNGEERAKGNILERFSAQQFPDLHSELNLSSLELGDSALYFCASSVEPRGGSTDTQYFGPGTRLTVL.

This sequence joins TRBV6-4 and TRBJ1-1, with D unclear. The germline V gene encodes CDR1 MRHNA and CDR2 SNTAGT. V was trimmed by 0 bases and J by 1 base, leaving 9 bases between them. The CDR3 spans 15 residues. CDR3 DNA: TGTGCCAGCAGTGACTCGGGCAACGGGAACACTGAAGCTTTCTTT. Protein sequence: CASSDSGNGNTEAFF.

The sample holds a few counts of this clone. This rearrangement joins TRBV5-6 to TRBJ1-5, with D maybe TRBD1 (5 bases). This CDR3 is 16 amino acids long. V lost 4 bases and J 2 bases, leaving 16 bases between the germline ends. Germline V gene sequence: CDR1 SGHDT, CDR2 YYEEEE. The CDR3 sequence: CASSPGTNRGNQPQHF. In DNA, the CDR3 is TGTGCCAGCAGCCCCGGGACCAACCGTGGCAATCAGCCCCAGCATTTT.

This clone rates as medium-sized (0.01 to 0.1%). This chain connects TRBV19 to TRBJ2-3, with D perhaps TRBD2 (6 bases). CDR3 length equals 13 residues. CDR1 and CDR2 (germline): LNHDA, SQIVND (reference sequence). V was shortened by 7 bases and J by 10 bases, with 18 bases between the two germline ends. The CDR3 spells CASNPSGRLPQYF. The CDR3 region has the DNA TGTGCCAGTAACCCGTCAGGGAGGCTCCCGCAGTATTTT.

As concerns this clone: Other DNA sequences in this sample translate to the same CDR3. This rearrangement joins TRBV7-9 to TRBJ1-1; TRBD1 matches 11 bases. There are 14 residues in the CDR3. Germline V gene lookup returns CDR1 SEHNR and CDR2 FQNEAQ (reference sequence). The J segment lost 7 bases and the V segment lost 5 bases, leaving 6 bases of the junction unmatched. CDR3 sequence reads: CASSPGQGVGEAFF. As DNA, the CDR3 is TGTGCCAGCAGCCCGGGACAGGGGGTTGGTGAAGCTTTCTTT.

V is TRBV6-6 and J is TRBJ1-1; D unresolved. The length of the CDR3 is 12 residues. From germline, CDR1 is MNHNY and CDR2 SVGAGI (reference sequence). Trimming took 6 bases from V and 3 from J, leaving 8 bases between them. The CDR3 spells CASSRRDTEAFF. The CDR3, as DNA: TGTGCCAGCAGCAGAAGGGACACTGAAGCTTTCTTT.

Points on this clone: The junction departs from the called germline gene at one end, perhaps through a read error. The J gene is TRBJ2-3, the V gene TRBV10-3; 7 bases are a match to TRBD1. The germline CDR1 and CDR2 sequences are ENHRY and SYGVKD. This CDR3 spans 14 amino acids. The CDR3 region has the DNA TGTGCCATCAGTGGGGGGACCGGGACAGATCTTAGGAATTTT. Its translation is CAISGGTGTDLRNF.

The chain employs TRBV5-6 and TRBJ2-1; 8 positions match TRBD1. CDR1 is SGHDT and CDR2 is YYEEEE in the germline V gene. CDR3 length: 16 amino acids. The V segment lost 4 bases and the J segment 0 bases; nucleotides outside the gene matches: 6. CDR3: CASSPDRGSSYNEQFF. For the CDR3, the DNA is TGTGCCAGCAGCCCTGACAGGGGAAGCTCCTACAATGAGCAGTTCTTC.

The chain uses TRBV28 and TRBJ2-7, with D perhaps matching TRBD1 or TRBD2 (7 bases each). Germline V gives CDR1 MDHEN, CDR2 SYDVKM. The CDR3 has 16 amino acids. V was cut by 5 bases and J by 0 bases, with 17 bases left in between. The CDR3 DNA sequence: TGTGCCAGCAGTGTTTACAGGGGAGGGGGCTCCTACGAGCAGTACGTC. Protein sequence: CASSVYRGGGSYEQYV.

The V call is TRBV11-1, the J call TRBJ1-2, with a possible D match to TRBD1 (5 bases). Germline lookup yields CDR1 SGHAT and CDR2 FQDESV (reference sequence). The CDR3 loop spans 14 amino acids. V lost 8 bases to trimming and J lost 5 bases, with 18 bases between them. The CDR3 here is CASPEAGRRYGYTF. CDR3 nucleotides: TGTGCCAGCCCGGAGGCAGGGAGGAGATATGGCTACACCTTC.

This chain joins TRBV7-2 and TRBJ2-3; 10 nucleotides agree with TRBD2. Trimming took 5 bases from V and 3 from J; bases not matched to a gene: 5. The CDR3 loop spans 15 amino acids. CDR1 SGHTA and CDR2 FQGNSA come from the germline V gene. The chain's CDR3 is CASSPTSGATDTQYF. DNA of the CDR3: TGTGCCAGCAGCCCCACTAGCGGGGCTACAGATACGCAGTATTTT.